This T cell receptor beta chain emerged from a study of cytomegalovirus exposure and HLA in healthy donors. General study points: It was shown in a later analysis that HLA-associated TCR beta chains were more clonally expanded than other, equally common chains. Later genetic work tied a missense DCLRE1C variant to beta-chain V and J trimming. In all likelihood, a cluster of highly shared sequence variants was a sequencing artifact.

Healthy bone marrow donors supplied every sample. Concerning this clone itself: Its antigen is not known.

13 Jbeta primers and 60 Vbeta primers were used for the PCR. Generated by immunoSEQ multiplex PCR, the TCRdb table keeps only in-frame clones and is missing some. The sample contains about 130,000 clones, about three quarters of which appear only once. This CDR3 has 16 residues. The V end lost 3 bases, the J end lost 5 bases, and 16 bases lay between the germline ends. From germline, CDR1 is SGHVS and CDR2 FNYEAQ. The TCR comes from a man younger than 40 in good health and CMV-seronegative. Source material: PBMCs. The V gene is TRBV7-6, the J gene TRBJ2-2; possible D gene TRBD1, 5 bases. CDR3 sequence reads: CASSFRPGKFTGELFF. The CDR3 bases are TGTGCCAGCAGCTTTCGGCCAGGGAAATTTACCGGGGAGCTGTTTTTT.